This TCR beta chain is drawn from a study of CD8 T cells in Susac syndrome. Reverse transcription of roughly 0.45 to 1 ug RNA was carried out with random hexamers. The amplification used immunoSEQ multiplex PCR on TCR beta CDR3; it spanned 54 Vbeta and 13 Jbeta. TCRdb re-called the immunoSEQ multiplex PCR reads through MiXCR, storing one row per CDR3 protein. There are over 130,000 distinct CDR3 sequences in the sample; around 96% occur only once, and 0.11% lies in the top ten. There are a few counts of this clonotype. Sequencing targeted TCR beta in blood CD8+ and CD4+ T cells. CDR3 length equals 13 residues. Germline V gene sequence: CDR1 MDHEN, CDR2 SYDVKM. V lost 7 bases and J lost 0, with 10 bases in between.

This receptor was obtained from a human donor with multiple sclerosis. Sequencing used CD4+ T cells from PBMCs. The chain joins TRBV28 to TRBJ2-7, with D tentatively TRBD2 (6 bases). The DNA of the CDR3 is TGTGCCAGCACCTCCGGGAGCTCCTACGAGCAGTACTTC. Protein: CASTSGSSYEQYF.